This TCR beta chain was identified during a study of OX40 agonist ivuxolimab in advanced cancers. Turning to the study itself: Every patient in dose escalation had hepatocellular carcinoma, melanoma, renal cell or head and neck cancer. The mean age was roughly 60 years, ranging from 23 to 79, with under 90% of participants male. Anti-PD-1, anti-PD-L1 or anti-CTLA-4 therapy given earlier was allowed, and roughly 40% had some.

Points from the study as a whole: Some patients without response likewise showed low normalized clonal expansion.

Regarding this clone: Its antigen is undetermined.

The CDR3 has 15 amino acids. Trimming removed 5 bases from V and 2 bases from J, with 16 bases in between. In germline, CDR1 is SGDLS, CDR2 YYNGEE. The protocol was immunoSEQ multiplex PCR, while the TCRdb copy is restricted to in-frame clones and leaves out a portion. This sample has tens of thousands of clones, with just under 95% found just once. The chain employs TRBV9 and TRBJ2-5; D is possibly TRBD2 (5 bases). The receptor was isolated from an adult with an advanced solid tumor such as melanoma, head and neck, liver or kidney cancer. This sample comprised CD4+ or CD8+ T cells sorted from blood, obtained in a trial of the OX40 agonist ivuxolimab. CDR3 amino acids: CASSVDTLGQETQYF. The CDR3 nucleotides are TGTGCCAGCAGTGTCGACACACTAGGGCAAGAGACCCAGTACTTC.